This TCR beta chain was found in a study of T cell repertoires in cytomegalovirus infection. The overall study: Recently described HLA-C-restricted plus well-studied HLA-B-restricted CMV epitopes were used. General observations from the study: The study identified carriers of CMV plus the relevant HLA from cumulative public TCR beta family frequency.

With respect to this clonotype: Its antigen remains unknown. This could be a read error, since a much larger clone is one nucleotide away.

In TCRdb, the reads were re-called with MiXCR into one record per CDR3 protein. This sample has around 99,000 distinct CDR3 sequences, with 25% to 35% found just once. The CDR3 length is 12 residues. The specimen comprised CD8+ T cells from cultured PBMCs, sampled from culture after CMV antigen stimulation. This sequence was found in a human donor in good health (CMV status not recorded). Some clones in this sample may be carry-over from other donors' samples. This chain connects TRBV12-3 or TRBV12-4 to TRBJ2-7; D is perhaps TRBD2 (5 bases). The CDR3 here is CATSFRGYEQYF. The CDR3 bases are TGTGCCACCAGTTTTCGGGGCTACGAGCAGTACTTC.